The 17 T cell receptor beta chains listed next were all sequenced from one sample in a study of post-analysis software for immune sequencing data. Antigens of these TCRs are unknown. Unique molecular identifiers were present in the TCR beta cDNA libraries. MiXCR, applied by TCRdb to the PCR reads, yields one record per CDR3 protein. Of some 370,000 distinct CDR3 sequences in the sample, less than 40% are singletons; the top ten hold about an eighth. Notes on the study in general: Included in a set of roughly five TRBV segments more frequent in patients than controls were TRBV5-6, TRBV5-1 and TRBV20-1.

What was sequenced was blood. The receptors shown here come from a girl aged 5 to 17 with multiple sclerosis.

This clonotype was counted only a few times. CDR3 amino acids: CSVAPDRDQPQHF. The CDR3 coding sequence is TGCAGCGTGGCCCCCGACAGGGACCAGCCCCAGCATTTT. The chain recombines TRBV29-1 with TRBJ1-5; 7 bases agree with TRBD1. The CDR3 has 13 residues. The germline CDR1 and CDR2 sequences are SQVTM and ANQGSEA. Trimming took 6 bases from V and 7 from J; bases not matched to a gene: 9.

This clonotype occurred a few times. The chain uses TRBV25-1 and TRBJ2-7; D remains unclear. Trimming removed 3 bases from V and 1 base from J, with 10 bases in between. The CDR3 has 14 amino acids. CDR1 and CDR2 (germline): MGHDK, SYGVNS. CDR3 sequence: CASSEGSGSYEQYF. CDR3 nucleotides: TGTGCCAGCAGTGAGGGGTCAGGTTCCTACGAGCAGTACTTC.

V usage is TRBV5-1 and J usage is TRBJ2-5, with D unclear. Trimming removed 2 bases at V and 4 bases at J, with 12 bases between. Germline V gene lookup returns CDR1 SGHRS and CDR2 YFSETQ. The CDR3 has 14 residues. The CDR3 sequence is CASSFRAEAETQYF. CDR3 sequence (DNA): TGCGCCAGCAGCTTCCGGGCCGAGGCAGAGACCCAGTACTTC. Together with reference TRBV5-1 and TRBJ2-5, the CDR3 gives the full variable domain: KAGVTQTPRYLIKTRGQQVTLSCSPISGHRSVSWYQQTPGQGLQFLFEYFSETQRNKGNFPGRFSGRQFSNSRSEMNVSTLELGDSALYLCASSFRAEAETQYFGPGTRLLVL.

This clonotype was detected a few times. The rearrangement joins TRBV7-2 to TRBJ2-7; D is tentatively TRBD1 or TRBD2 (7 bases each). V was trimmed by 3 bases and J by 6 bases, leaving 12 bases between them. This CDR3 spans 13 amino acids. Germline V gene sequence: CDR1 SGHTA, CDR2 FQGNSA. CDR3 sequence (DNA): TGTGCCAGCAGCTTCAGCAGGGGGGGCGAGCAGTACTTC. Translated, it gives CASSFSRGGEQYF.

This chain joins TRBV7-9 and TRBJ1-6; 11 bases are a match to TRBD1. The CDR3 totals 15 residues. Per germline, CDR1 SEHNR and CDR2 FQNEAQ (reference sequence). V was clipped by 5 bases and J by 8 bases; unmatched bases: 5. CDR3 region: CASSKPGQGDSPLHF. In DNA, the CDR3 is TGTGCCAGCAGCAAGCCGGGACAGGGGGATTCACCCCTCCACTTT.

This clonotype was seen more than once but under ten times. This chain uses TRBV29-1 with TRBJ1-2; 7 positions match TRBD1. Germline lookup yields CDR1 SQVTM and CDR2 ANQGSEA. V lost 2 bases to trimming and J lost 3 bases; unmatched junction nucleotides: 6. The CDR3 length is 14 residues. CDR3 loop: CSVELGGFDYGYTF. The CDR3, as DNA: TGCAGCGTTGAACTAGGGGGCTTCGACTATGGCTACACCTTC. Based on the CDR3 plus reference TRBV29-1 and TRBJ1-2, the full variable domain is SAVISQKPSRDICQRGTSLTIQCQVDSQVTMMFWYRQQPGQSLTLIATANQGSEATYESGFVIDKFPISRPNLTFSTLTVSNMSPEDSSIYLCSVELGGFDYGYTFGSGTRLTVV.

The rearrangement links TRBV5-1 to TRBJ2-5; D is possibly TRBD1 (6 bases). Between the trimmed V and J ends, which lost 4 bases and 5 bases, there was a span of 15 bases. The CDR3 runs 14 residues. Germline V gene data show CDR1 as SGHRS and CDR2 as YFSETQ. CDR3 sequence: CASSPMQGPETQYF. The DNA for the CDR3 is TGCGCCAGCAGCCCCATGCAGGGGCCGGAGACCCAGTACTTC.

The chain carries TRBV27 and TRBJ2-2; TRBD1 matches 9 bases. Germline lookup yields CDR1 MNHEY and CDR2 SMNVEV (reference sequence). Unmatched junction bases numbered 11, after V lost 6 bases and J lost 6 bases. The CDR3 length is 16 residues. CDR3 protein: CASREVGQGSPGELFF. In nucleotides, the CDR3 is TGTGCCAGCAGAGAAGTTGGACAGGGGTCTCCCGGGGAGCTGTTTTTT.

This clonotype has only a few counts. The genes are TRBV7-3 and TRBJ2-2, with D perhaps TRBD2 (6 bases). There are 15 residues in the CDR3. V was shortened by 6 bases and J by 6 bases, with 17 bases between the two germline ends. From germline, CDR1 is SGHTA and CDR2 FQGTGA. The CDR3 region has the DNA TGTGCCAGCAGTCGAGCTGCGGGGCCCCCCGGGGAGCTGTTTTTT. Its translation: CASSRAAGPPGELFF.

This chain links TRBV7-8 with TRBJ2-3; the match to TRBD1 covers 8 bases. V shed 2 bases and J 0 bases; nucleotides not matched to a gene: 7. The CDR3 extends over 17 amino acids. Germline-derived CDR1 and CDR2 are SGHVS and FQNEAQ. CDR3 coding DNA: TGTGCCAGCAGCTTAAAGGGACAGGTCCCTAGCACAGATACGCAGTATTTT. Residues: CASSLKGQVPSTDTQYF.

The rearrangement links TRBV4-2 to TRBJ1-2; unclear D gene. With 0 bases removed from V and 0 bases from J, the gap between germline ends came to 20 bases. CDR3 size: 19 residues. Germline V lookup: CDR1 LGHNA, CDR2 YNFKEQ. The CDR3, as DNA: TGTGCCAGCAGCCAAGAGATTCCGCATCAGACGAGTCCTAACTATGGCTACACCTTC. Translating it yields CASSQEIPHQTSPNYGYTF.

The chain joins TRBV5-1 to TRBJ1-1; 8 bases align to TRBD1. CDR3 size: 13 residues. CDR1 and CDR2 from the germline V gene are SGHRS and YFSETQ. V dropped 4 bases and J dropped 6; count of bases not matched to a gene: 5. CDR3 sequence reads: CASSLGQVAEAFF. CDR3 nucleotide sequence: TGCGCCAGCAGCCTGGGACAGGTCGCTGAAGCTTTCTTT.

This clonotype was counted a single time. V and J are TRBV29-1 and TRBJ2-5, with D possibly being TRBD2 (6 bases). Trimming removed 4 bases at V and 0 bases at J, with 9 bases between. Looked up from germline, CDR1 is SQVTM and CDR2 is ANQGSEA. The CDR3 length is 13 residues. CDR3 sequence: CSVAGDYQETQYF. The CDR3 DNA sequence: TGCAGCGTTGCCGGGGACTACCAAGAGACCCAGTACTTC.

In DNA, the CDR3 is TGTGCCAGCACGGACCCTCGAGGGGGTAATTCACCCCTCCACTTT. Translation gives CASTDPRGGNSPLHF. The rearrangement uses TRBV28 and TRBJ1-6; TRBD1 might be the D (6 bases). CDR1 is MDHEN, CDR2 SYDVKM, per germline. This CDR3 has 15 amino acids. Between the trimmed V and J ends, which lost 7 bases and 6 bases, there was a span of 16 bases.

The J gene is TRBJ1-3, the V gene TRBV25-1; weak D call: TRBD1 (5 bases). The V end was cut by 3 bases, the J end by 0 bases, with 15 bases between. CDR1 and CDR2 from the germline V gene are MGHDK and SYGVNS. The CDR3 extends over 17 amino acids. CDR3 in DNA: TGTGCCAGCAGTGACCGGGGGGGGATCGGCTCTGGAAACACCATATATTTT. This sequence encodes CASSDRGGIGSGNTIYF.

This clonotype was recorded only once. The rearrangement links TRBV3-1 to TRBJ1-2; 8 positions match TRBD1. Looked up from germline, CDR1 is LGHDT and CDR2 is YNNKEL (reference sequence). The CDR3 has 14 amino acids. Trimming at V came to 2 bases and at J to 4 bases, leaving 3 bases not matched to a gene. This CDR3 reads CASSQRQGSYGYTF. The DNA of the CDR3 is TGTGCCAGCAGCCAAAGACAGGGGAGCTATGGCTACACCTTC. Complete variable domain (other parts from reference TRBV3-1 and TRBJ1-2): DTAVSQTPKYLVTQMGNDKSIKCEQNLGHDTMYWYKQDSKKFLKIMFSYNNKELIINETVPNRFSPKSPDKAHLNLHINSLELGDSAVYFCASSQRQGSYGYTFGSGTRLTVV.

This clonotype occurred a few times. This sequence joins TRBV4-1 and TRBJ2-7; D possibly corresponds to TRBD1 (7 bases). The germline V gene encodes CDR1 MGHRA and CDR2 YSYEKL. Trimming removed 0 bases from V and 1 base from J, with 13 bases in between. This CDR3 contains 16 residues. DNA for the CDR3: TGCGCCAGCAGCCAAGACGGCGGGACAGTTTCCTACGAGCAGTACTTC. Translated: CASSQDGGTVSYEQYF.